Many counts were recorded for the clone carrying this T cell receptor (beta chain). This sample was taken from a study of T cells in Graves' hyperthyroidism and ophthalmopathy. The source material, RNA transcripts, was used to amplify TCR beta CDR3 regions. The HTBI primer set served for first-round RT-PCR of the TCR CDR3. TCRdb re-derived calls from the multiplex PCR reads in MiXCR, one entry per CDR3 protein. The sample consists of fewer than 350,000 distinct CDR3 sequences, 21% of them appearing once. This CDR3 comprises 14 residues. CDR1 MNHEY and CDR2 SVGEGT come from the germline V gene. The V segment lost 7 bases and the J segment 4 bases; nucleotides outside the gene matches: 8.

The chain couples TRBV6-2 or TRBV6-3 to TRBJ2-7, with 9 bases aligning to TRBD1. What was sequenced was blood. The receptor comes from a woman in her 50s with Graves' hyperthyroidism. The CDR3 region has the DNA TGTGCCAGCACCGACAATGGACAGGGGTACGAGCAGTACTTC. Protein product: CASTDNGQGYEQYF.